This T cell receptor (beta chain) was observed in a study of shared clonotypes between healthy human individuals. Study summary: Per donor, CD8 memory used one plate, CD8 naive used two, CD4 memory used three and CD4 naive used three. General observations from the study: Genetic and exposure-history diversity was limited by the small donor number. Exclusively blood specimens were collected; tissue repertoires likely differ.

For each subset, genomic DNA was distributed in equal portions over several immunoSEQ plates. Data came from immunoSEQ multiplex PCR; TCRdb stores just in-frame clones and leaves some out. Of 85,000 to 100,000 clones in the sample, about two thirds were seen once. With respect to this clone: Antigen: not known.

CDR1 and CDR2 from the germline V gene are SGHRS and YFSETQ. The germline V and J ends were trimmed by 5 bases and 4 bases, with 31 bases remaining between them. This CDR3 contains 20 residues. The chain employs TRBV5-1 and TRBJ2-1; D tentatively reads TRBD1 or TRBD2 (5 bases each). The sample consisted of memory CD8+ T cells sorted from blood. Subset here: CD45RO+ cells pooled with CCR7-negative TemRA cells. This clonotype was obtained from a man younger than 45 in good health. CDR3 protein: CASRRQKGTPITRGYNEQFF. The DNA of the CDR3 is TGCGCCAGCAGACGTCAGAAGGGGACCCCCATAACCCGGGGTTACAATGAGCAGTTCTTC.